The 12 T cell receptor beta chains listed next were all sequenced from one sample in a study of blood T cells in healthy people across ages. Together with a sample-barcoded 5' primer, a J-beta primer mix was included in a second PCR lasting about 7 to 11 cycles. TCRdb reprocessed the 5' RACE reads with MiXCR, giving one entry per CDR3 protein. The table has around 800,000 distinct CDR3 sequences, approximately 55% seen once. The material sequenced was blood. The receptors here all came from a man older than 75 in good health.

The genes are TRBV20-1 and TRBJ2-2; TRBD2 aligns across 8 bases. Germline loops: CDR1 DFQATT, CDR2 SNEGSKA (reference sequence). The V segment lost 5 bases and the J segment 3 bases; nucleotides outside the gene matches: 5. The CDR3 extends over 14 amino acids. The CDR3 nucleotides read TGCAGTGCTCGCGGGAGGTCGGACACCGGGGAGCTGTTTTTT. Protein: CSARGRSDTGELFF.

This clonotype appeared many times. The genes are TRBV7-2 and TRBJ2-3; D call uncertain. V was trimmed by 4 bases and J by 2 bases, leaving 10 bases between them. The germline gives CDR1 SGHTA, CDR2 FQGNSA. This CDR3 has 14 residues. CDR3 amino acids: CASSSRDSTDTQYF. The CDR3 nucleotides read TGTGCCAGCAGCTCCCGAGACTCCACAGATACGCAGTATTTT.

The sample holds a few counts of this clonotype. The chain joins TRBV3-1 to TRBJ2-7; no clear D gene. The CDR3 is 13 residues long. CDR1 and CDR2 (germline): LGHDT, YNNKEL (reference sequence). The ends were cut back, 3 bases at V and 3 bases at J, with 9 bases in the middle. CDR3 in DNA: TGTGCCAGCAGCCACCTCGGAGACTACGAGCAGTACTTC. It encodes CASSHLGDYEQYF.

The CDR3 DNA is TGTGCCAGCAGCTCGGACGGATATGGCTACACCTTC. This sequence encodes CASSSDGYGYTF. This chain uses TRBV5-6 with TRBJ1-2; no reliable D call. Trimming stripped 3 bases from V and 5 bases from J, with 8 bases between. The CDR3 consists of 12 residues. Germline assignment: CDR1 SGHDT and CDR2 YYEEEE. The variable domain in full, with the rest retrieved from reference TRBV5-6 and TRBJ1-2, is DAGVTQSPTHLIKTRGQQVTLRCSPKSGHDTVSWYQQALGQGPQFIFQYYEEEERQRGNFPDRFSGHQFPNYSSELNVNALLLGDSALYLCASSSDGYGYTFGSGTRLTVV.

This chain uses TRBV9 with TRBJ2-1; maybe TRBD1 (6 bases). Germline values: CDR1 SGDLS, CDR2 YYNGEE. The length of the CDR3 is 14 residues. Trimming pared 3 bases from V and 9 bases from J, leaving 16 bases between. CDR3 region: CASSASGTWSEQFF. DNA for the CDR3: TGTGCCAGCAGCGCATCCGGGACATGGAGTGAGCAGTTCTTC.

This clonotype was counted a few times. The chain joins TRBV5-1 to TRBJ1-3; D may be TRBD1 (5 bases). The CDR3 totals 15 residues. V lost 4 bases and J 4 bases, leaving 15 bases between the germline ends. The germline V gene has CDR1 SGHRS and CDR2 YFSETQ. CDR3 sequence: CASSPGTTRGNTIYF. CDR3 DNA: TGCGCCAGCAGCCCAGGGACGACGCGAGGAAACACCATATATTTT.

This clonotype came up once. This chain uses TRBV11-2 with TRBJ1-2; D is uncertain. V lost 3 bases and J lost 8, with 13 bases in between. CDR3 length equals 13 residues. The V gene's germline CDR1 is SGHAT and CDR2 FQNNGV. DNA of the CDR3: TGTGCCAGCAGCTTGAGGGTAACGGACGGCTACACCTTC. It translates to CASSLRVTDGYTF.

This clonotype was counted a single time. CDR3 bases: TGCGCCAGCAGCTTGGGTCAGGGGGCGCCCAAAAACATTCAGTACTTC. This translates into CASSLGQGAPKNIQYF. The J gene is TRBJ2-4, the V gene TRBV5-1; 8 bases line up with TRBD1. Germline V gives CDR1 SGHRS, CDR2 YFSETQ. Trimming at V came to 0 bases and at J to 2 bases, leaving 4 bases not matched to a gene. CDR3 length equals 16 residues. The entire variable domain, with the rest obtained from reference TRBV5-1 and TRBJ2-4, is as follows: KAGVTQTPRYLIKTRGQQVTLSCSPISGHRSVSWYQQTPGQGLQFLFEYFSETQRNKGNFPGRFSGRQFSNSRSEMNVSTLELGDSALYLCASSLGQGAPKNIQYFGAGTRLSVL.

The chain combines TRBV20-1 with TRBJ1-4; D remains unclear. The CDR3 contains 15 residues. CDR1 and CDR2 (germline): DFQATT, SNEGSKA (reference sequence). Between the trimmed V and J ends, which lost 2 bases and 3 bases, there was a span of 13 bases. CDR3 bases: TGCAGTGCTAGAACAGCATTGCTTCCTAATGAAAAACTGTTTTTT. Translated, it gives CSARTALLPNEKLFF.

To note about this clonotype: At one boundary the junction diverges from the germline segment, which might be a read error. The chain couples TRBV20-1 to TRBJ2-5, with D perhaps TRBD2 (5 bases). This CDR3 contains 16 residues. The germline V gene has CDR1 DFQATT and CDR2 SNEGSKA (reference sequence). As DNA, the CDR3 is TGCGGTGCTAGAGATAGGACGAGACTACCAAACAATGAGCAGTACTTC. It translates to CGARDRTRLPNNEQYF.

The table lists this clonotype with a few counts. This sequence joins TRBV7-2 and TRBJ2-3; no clear D gene. Trimming removed 5 bases from V and 0 bases from J, with 18 bases in between. This CDR3 is 17 amino acids long. Germline lookup yields CDR1 SGHTA and CDR2 FQGNSA. CDR3: CASSGGTGPLSTDTQYF. The CDR3 nucleotides are TGTGCCAGCAGCGGCGGCACCGGGCCGCTTAGCACAGATACGCAGTATTTT.

This chain connects TRBV7-9 to TRBJ2-1; 15 nucleotides align to TRBD2. This CDR3 region has 16 residues. The germline V gene encodes CDR1 SEHNR and CDR2 FQNEAQ (reference sequence). Trimming cost V 8 bases and J 3 bases; bases outside gene matches: 5. The CDR3, as DNA: TGTGCCAGCGGGACTAGCGGGGGGTGGTACTACAATGAGCAGTTCTTC. Translating gives CASGTSGGWYYNEQFF.